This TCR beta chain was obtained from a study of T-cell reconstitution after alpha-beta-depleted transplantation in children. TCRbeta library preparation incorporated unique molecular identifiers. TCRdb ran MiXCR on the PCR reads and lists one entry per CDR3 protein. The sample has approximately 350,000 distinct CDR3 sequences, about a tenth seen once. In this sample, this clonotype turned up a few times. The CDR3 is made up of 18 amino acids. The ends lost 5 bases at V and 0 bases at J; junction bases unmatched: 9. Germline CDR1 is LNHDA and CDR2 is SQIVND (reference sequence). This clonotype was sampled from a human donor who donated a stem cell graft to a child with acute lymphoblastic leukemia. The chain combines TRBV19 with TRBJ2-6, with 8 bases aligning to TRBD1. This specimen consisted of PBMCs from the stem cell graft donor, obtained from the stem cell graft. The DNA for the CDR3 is TGTGCCAGTAGTTCTTTGACAGGGGTCTTCTCTGGGGCCAACGTCCTGACTTTC. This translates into CASSSLTGVFSGANVLTF.